Reported below is one TCR beta chain. CDR3 length equals 14 residues. Trimming took off 6 bases at V and 0 bases at J, with 12 bases between the two ends. CDR1 is ENHRY, CDR2 SYGVKD, per germline. The data stem from a study of blood T cell repertoires in COVID-19. Study-level information: Samples taken during acute and convalescent COVID-19 were collected in the United States, Italy and Spain. T cells, B-cell-depleted T cells, or PBMCs supplied cDNA or gDNA.

As processed by the authors: Amplified reference gene primers provided the basis for estimating nucleated cell counts. TCRdb keeps only in-frame clones here, not all; method: immunoSEQ multiplex PCR. V, J and clone size were drawn from that table, and D and trimming were deduced from the DNA. The table includes 230,000 or so clones, around 83% detected once. The source is a man aged 40-55 years who had recovered from COVID-19. The chain uses TRBV10-3 and TRBJ2-7; D may be TRBD1 (6 bases). The sample consisted of peripheral blood. DNA of the CDR3: TGTGCCATCAGCGGGACAACCAGCTCCTACGAGCAGTACTTC. Residues: CAISGTTSSYEQYF.